There are a few counts of the clone carrying this T cell receptor (beta chain). Per the authors' pipeline: Reference gene primer amplification in the assay estimated nucleated cell counts. Clones were sequenced by immunoSEQ multiplex PCR, and TCRdb holds only the in-frame ones, with some missing. V, J and clone size are those of that table, while D and trimming were read from the DNA. The sample has 390,000 or so clones; 85% to 90% are singletons. The data were taken from a study of blood T cell repertoires in COVID-19. Study-wide context: Some COVID-19 samples were acute and others convalescent; all came from the United States, Italy and Spain.

Germline CDR1 MNHNY, CDR2 SVGAGI (reference sequence). V was shortened by 0 bases and J by 6 bases, with 8 bases between the two germline ends. The CDR3 totals 13 residues. The sample consisted of peripheral blood. This chain connects TRBV6-6 to TRBJ1-1; TRBD1 is a possible D gene (5 bases). This receptor was identified in a man between 18 and 29 years old with active or convalescent COVID-19. CDR3 loop: CASSYSPGSEAFF. The CDR3 DNA is TGTGCCAGCAGTTACTCACCAGGGTCTGAAGCTTTCTTT.